The clone carrying this TCR beta chain was counted once. This sample is part of a study of blood T cell repertoires in COVID-19. Study summary: The United States, Italy and Spain were the sources of the acute and convalescent COVID-19 samples. The analysed material was cDNA or gDNA that came from T cells, B-cell-depleted T cells, or PBMCs.

The CDR3 length is 14 residues. Germline V CDR1 and CDR2: SGHNT, YYREEE (reference sequence). V was pared by 0 bases and J by 1 base, with 7 bases between. Original processing methods: Cell counts per sample came from amplifying reference gene primers. Method: immunoSEQ multiplex PCR; TCRdb's copy keeps in-frame clones and lacks some. For V, J and clone size, that table is used; D and trimming come from the DNA. The data contain about 240,000 clones, 70% to 85% of them singletons. This clonotype was obtained from a woman aged 80 or older with acute or convalescent COVID-19. The sequenced material came from peripheral blood. The J gene is TRBJ1-1, the V gene TRBV5-4; D gene unclear. CDR3 amino acids: CASSLAVGNTEAFF. CDR3 in DNA: TGTGCCAGCAGCTTGGCGGTTGGGAACACTGAAGCTTTCTTT.